Detailed here is one T cell receptor (beta chain). Per the original data handling: By means of reference gene primer amplification, nucleated cell counts were estimated. Here immunoSEQ multiplex PCR was the method, and the copy in TCRdb shows in-frame clones only, minus some. V and J calls and clone size are those listed in that table; D and trimming were worked out from the DNA. Of 50,000 to 70,000 clones detected, over 75% appear once; the ten largest clones hold about 9.1%. This record belongs to a study of blood T cell repertoires in COVID-19. Study in general: Acute-phase and convalescent COVID-19 samples originated in the United States, Italy and Spain. In each case, the material was cDNA or gDNA derived from T cells, B-cell-depleted T cells, or PBMCs.

The J segment lost 5 bases and the V segment lost 0 bases, leaving 7 bases of the junction unmatched. The CDR3 spans 16 residues. CDR1 is SGHTA, CDR2 FQGNSA, per germline. The chain recombines TRBV7-2 with TRBJ2-5; 9 bases are shared with TRBD2. Sequenced material: peripheral blood. The sequence derives from a woman older than 75 with active COVID-19. This CDR3 reads CASSLAILAGSETQYF. CDR3 sequence (DNA): TGTGCCAGCAGCTTAGCAATCCTAGCGGGGAGCGAGACCCAGTACTTC. Full variable domain (remainder filled in from reference TRBV7-2 and TRBJ2-5): GAGVSQSPSNKVTEKGKDVELRCDPISGHTALYWYRQSLGQGLEFLIYFQGNSAPDKSGLPSDRFSAERTGGSVSTLTIQRTQQEDSAVYLCASSLAILAGSETQYFGPGTRLLVL.